This T cell receptor (beta chain) was sequenced for a study of shared clonotypes between healthy human individuals. Findings and limits, study-wide: Estimated richness values were generally larger in naive subsets than in memory subsets.

Naive CD8 cells comprised CD45RO-negative, CCR7-positively selected cells, excluding terminally differentiated effector memory CD45RA+ cells. This clone has just one count. The antigen remains unidentified. CDR1 and CDR2 from the germline V gene are SGHTA and FQGNSA. V lost 2 bases and J 3 bases, leaving 16 bases between the germline ends. The CDR3 extends over 17 amino acids. Each cell subset's genomic DNA was divided evenly among several immunoSEQ plates. Clones were read by immunoSEQ multiplex PCR, and TCRdb kept only the in-frame ones, dropping some. The sample shows roughly 2 million clones, approximately 95% of them seen only once.

J is TRBJ2-2 and V is TRBV7-2; D possibly corresponds to TRBD1 (6 bases). The source material was naive CD8+ T cells sorted from blood. This receptor was identified in a man aged 18 to 30 in good health. DNA of the CDR3: TGTGCCAGCAGCTTATACGTTTCAGGGGTCGACACCGGGGAGCTGTTTTTT. It yields the protein CASSLYVSGVDTGELFF.